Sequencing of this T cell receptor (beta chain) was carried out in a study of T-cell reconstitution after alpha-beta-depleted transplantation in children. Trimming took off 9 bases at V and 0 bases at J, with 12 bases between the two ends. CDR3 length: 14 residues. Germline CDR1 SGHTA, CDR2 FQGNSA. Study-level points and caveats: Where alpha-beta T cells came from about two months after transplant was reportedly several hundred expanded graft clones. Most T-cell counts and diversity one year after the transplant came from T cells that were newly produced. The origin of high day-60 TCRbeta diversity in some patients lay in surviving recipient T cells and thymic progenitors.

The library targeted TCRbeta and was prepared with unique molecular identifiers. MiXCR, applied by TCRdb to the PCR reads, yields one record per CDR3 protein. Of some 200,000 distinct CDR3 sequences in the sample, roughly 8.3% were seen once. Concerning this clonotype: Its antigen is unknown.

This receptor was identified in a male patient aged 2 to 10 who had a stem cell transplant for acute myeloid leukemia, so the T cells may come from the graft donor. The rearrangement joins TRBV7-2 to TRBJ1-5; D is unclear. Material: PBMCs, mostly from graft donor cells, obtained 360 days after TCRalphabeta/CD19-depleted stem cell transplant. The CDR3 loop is CASKEGNSNQPQHF. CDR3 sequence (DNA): TGTGCCAGTAAGGAGGGAAATAGCAATCAGCCCCAGCATTTT.